The present T cell receptor (beta chain) was sequenced within a study of blood T cell repertoires in COVID-19. Study at large: Samples taken during acute and convalescent COVID-19 were collected in the United States, Italy and Spain. PBMCs, B-cell-depleted T cells, or T cells were the source of the cDNA or gDNA that made up the material.

The table came from immunoSEQ multiplex PCR; TCRdb's copy has only in-frame clones and leaves some out. The profile shows 250,000 to 300,000 clones, 70% to 90% of them singletons. Germline CDR1 SGHKS, CDR2 YYEKEE (reference sequence). The length of the CDR3 is 19 residues. Trimming removed 1 base from V and 4 bases from J; junction bases left unmatched: 13. There are a few counts of this clone. V and J are TRBV5-5 and TRBJ2-6, with 8 positions matching TRBD1. The sequencing input was peripheral blood. The receptor was derived from a man aged 50 to 60 with active or convalescent COVID-19. The CDR3 sequence: CASSLSTGGPISGANVLTF. The CDR3 DNA sequence: TGTGCCAGCAGCTTGAGCACAGGGGGTCCCATATCAGGGGCCAACGTCCTGACTTTC.